This T cell receptor beta chain was sequenced for a study of OX40 agonist ivuxolimab in advanced cancers. Study information: At doses from 0.01 to 10 mg/kg, patients were given intravenous ivuxolimab every 2 weeks. The dose-escalation cohort was approximately 80% male, with a mean age of about 56 years, ranging roughly 20 to 80. Antecedent anti-PD-1, anti-PD-L1 or anti-CTLA-4 therapy was permissible, with 40% having received some. Regarding the study as a whole: Expanded peripheral T cell antigen specificity was not determined.

Clones were read by immunoSEQ multiplex PCR, and TCRdb kept only the in-frame ones, dropping some. The data contain tens of thousands of clones, approximately 89% of them seen just once; the ten biggest clones take up 8% to 10%. From germline, CDR1 is LNHDA and CDR2 SQIVND (reference sequence). The CDR3 runs 11 residues. Deletions cut 5 bases from V and 9 bases from J, with 8 bases between. Concerning this clone itself: Its antigen is still unknown.

Sample: CD4+ or CD8+ T cells sorted from blood, taken in a trial of the OX40 agonist ivuxolimab. The receptor's source is an adult with an advanced solid tumor such as melanoma, head and neck, liver or kidney cancer. The gene calls are TRBV19 and TRBJ2-1; D unclear. For the CDR3, the DNA is TGTGCCAGTAGTTTAGGAGTTGAGCAGTTCTTC. It yields the protein CASSLGVEQFF.